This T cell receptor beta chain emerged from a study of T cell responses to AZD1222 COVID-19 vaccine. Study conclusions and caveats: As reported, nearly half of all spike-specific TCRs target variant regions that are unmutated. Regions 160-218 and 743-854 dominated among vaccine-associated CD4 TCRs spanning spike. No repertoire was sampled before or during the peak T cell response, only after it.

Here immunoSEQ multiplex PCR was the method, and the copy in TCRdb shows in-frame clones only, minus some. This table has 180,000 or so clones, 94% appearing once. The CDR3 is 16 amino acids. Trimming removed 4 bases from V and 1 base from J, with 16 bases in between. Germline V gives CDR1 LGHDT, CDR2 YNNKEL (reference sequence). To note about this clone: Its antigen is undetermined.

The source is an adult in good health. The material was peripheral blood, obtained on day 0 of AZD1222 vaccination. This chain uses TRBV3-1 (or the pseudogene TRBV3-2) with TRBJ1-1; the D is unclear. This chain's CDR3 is CASSPRLPNGNTEAFF. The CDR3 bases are TGTGCCAGCAGCCCCCGTCTTCCCAATGGGAACACTGAAGCTTTCTTT.